Listed here are 7 T cell receptor beta chains from one sample, sequenced in a study of CD8 T cells in ankylosing spondylitis. TCRdb called the 5' RACE reads again in MiXCR, with one record for every CDR3 protein. In the table there are some 200,000 distinct CDR3 sequences, over 10% of which are singletons. Sequencing was carried out using blood, either unsorted or a sorted T cell fraction (not recorded which). These receptors originate from a male donor with ankylosing spondylitis or in good health (not recorded which).

This clonotype was counted between two and nine times. The genes are TRBV5-1 and TRBJ2-3, with D possibly TRBD2 on 6 matching bases. V gave up 3 bases and J gave up 4 bases, with 12 bases separating them. The V gene's germline CDR1 is SGHRS and CDR2 YFSETQ. The CDR3 totals 14 residues. The DNA for the CDR3 is TGCGCCAGCAGCTCGATGGGGGGTGCAGATACGCAGTATTTT. This gives the protein CASSSMGGADTQYF.

This clonotype was seen many times. J is TRBJ2-1 and V is TRBV12-3 or TRBV12-4, with TRBD1 matching over 10 bases. Trimming took 11 bases from V and 2 from J; bases not matched to a gene: 3. The CDR3 is 13 residues long. CDR3 in amino acids: CADGQGAYNEQFF. Written as DNA, the CDR3 is TGTGCCGATGGACAGGGGGCCTACAATGAGCAGTTCTTC.

This clonotype was seen at least ten times. The chain combines TRBV20-1 with TRBJ2-5; 12 nucleotides line up with TRBD2. CDR1 DFQATT and CDR2 SNEGSKA come from the germline V gene (reference sequence). This CDR3 contains 14 residues. The V gene end was trimmed by 1 base and the J gene end by 5 bases; junction bases not matched to a gene: 2. Here the CDR3 DNA reads TGCAGTGCTAGAGCTAGCGGGGGGGCCGAGACCCAGTACTTC. Translation gives CSARASGGAETQYF.

This clonotype was found a few times. The gene calls are TRBV12-3 or TRBV12-4 and TRBJ2-1, with 7 positions matching TRBD2. After removal of 4 bases from V and 8 bases from J, the junction contained 5 bases not matched to a gene. The CDR3 is 13 amino acids. As DNA, the CDR3 is TGTGCCAGCAGTTGGGGGAGGGGCTATGAGCAGTTCTTC. Translating it yields CASSWGRGYEQFF.

This clonotype was picked up many times. The rearrangement joins TRBV12-3 or TRBV12-4 to TRBJ2-1; no reliable D call. Trimming left V 3 bases short and J 6 bases short, with 3 bases between. This CDR3 has 11 amino acids. The DNA for the CDR3 is TGTGCCAGCAGTTTTGGCAATGAGCAGTTCTTC. This translates into CASSFGNEQFF.

This clonotype was counted many times. This chain links TRBV5-1 with TRBJ2-3; no firm D call. The V end lost 0 bases, the J end lost 7 bases, and 3 bases lay between the germline ends. CDR1 SGHRS and CDR2 YFSETQ come from the germline V gene. This CDR3 is 11 amino acids long. The CDR3 protein is CASSLGHTQYF. In DNA, the CDR3 is TGCGCCAGCAGCTTGGGTCATACGCAGTATTTT.

V and J are TRBV27 and TRBJ2-1; no definite D call. The germline V gene has CDR1 MNHEY and CDR2 SMNVEV (reference sequence). V was trimmed by 5 bases and J by 0 bases, leaving 8 bases between them. The CDR3 consists of 14 residues. The CDR3 is CASSHSDSYNEQFF. The CDR3 region has the DNA TGTGCCAGCAGTCACAGCGACTCCTACAATGAGCAGTTCTTC.